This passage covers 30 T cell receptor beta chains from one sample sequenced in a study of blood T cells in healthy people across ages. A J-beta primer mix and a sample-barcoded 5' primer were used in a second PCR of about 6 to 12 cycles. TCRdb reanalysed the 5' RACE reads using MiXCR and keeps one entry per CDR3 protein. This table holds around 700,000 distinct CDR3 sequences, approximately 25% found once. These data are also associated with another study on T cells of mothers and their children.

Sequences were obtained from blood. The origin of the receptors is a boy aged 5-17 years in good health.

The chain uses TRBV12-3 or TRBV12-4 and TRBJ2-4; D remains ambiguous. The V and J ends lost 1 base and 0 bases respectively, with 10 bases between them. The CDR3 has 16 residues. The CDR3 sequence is CASSLGLRLAKNIQYF. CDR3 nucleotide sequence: TGTGCCAGCAGTTTAGGGCTGAGATTAGCCAAAAACATTCAGTACTTC.

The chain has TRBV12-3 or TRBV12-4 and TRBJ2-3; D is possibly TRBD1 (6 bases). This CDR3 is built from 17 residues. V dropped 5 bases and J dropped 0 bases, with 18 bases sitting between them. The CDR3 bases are TGTGCCAGCAGTCCGTTGTTGCAGGGGAGAAGCACAGATACGCAGTATTTT. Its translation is CASSPLLQGRSTDTQYF.

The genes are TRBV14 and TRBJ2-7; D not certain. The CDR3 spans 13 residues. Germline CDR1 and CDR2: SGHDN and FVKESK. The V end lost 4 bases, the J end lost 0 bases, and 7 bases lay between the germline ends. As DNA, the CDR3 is TGTGCCAGCAGCCGTCAGAACTCCTACGAGCAGTACTTC. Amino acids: CASSRQNSYEQYF.

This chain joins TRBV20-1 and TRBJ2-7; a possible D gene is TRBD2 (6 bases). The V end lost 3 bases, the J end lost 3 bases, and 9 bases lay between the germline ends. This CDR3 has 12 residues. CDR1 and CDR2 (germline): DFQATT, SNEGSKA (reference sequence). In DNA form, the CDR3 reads TGCAGTGCTAGCCCCGGGAGCTACGAGCAGTACTTC. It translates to CSASPGSYEQYF.

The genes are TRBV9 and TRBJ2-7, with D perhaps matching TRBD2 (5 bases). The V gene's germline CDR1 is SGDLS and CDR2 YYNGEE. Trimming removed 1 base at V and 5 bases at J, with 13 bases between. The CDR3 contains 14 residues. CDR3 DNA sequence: TGTGCCAGCAGCGTACGGTGGGAGACGAACGAGCAGTACTTC. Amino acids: CASSVRWETNEQYF.

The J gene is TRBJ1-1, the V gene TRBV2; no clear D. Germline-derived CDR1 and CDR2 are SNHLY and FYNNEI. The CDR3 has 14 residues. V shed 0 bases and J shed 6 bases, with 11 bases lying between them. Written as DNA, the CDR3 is TGTGCCAGCAGTGAAGCGGGGATCGGATCTGAAGCTTTCTTT. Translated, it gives CASSEAGIGSEAFF.

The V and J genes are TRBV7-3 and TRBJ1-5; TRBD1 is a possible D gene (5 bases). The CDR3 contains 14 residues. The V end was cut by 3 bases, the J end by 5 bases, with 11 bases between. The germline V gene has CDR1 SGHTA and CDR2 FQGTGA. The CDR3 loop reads CASSLIRGDQPQHF. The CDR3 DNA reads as TGTGCCAGCAGCTTGATCCGGGGCGATCAGCCCCAGCATTTT.

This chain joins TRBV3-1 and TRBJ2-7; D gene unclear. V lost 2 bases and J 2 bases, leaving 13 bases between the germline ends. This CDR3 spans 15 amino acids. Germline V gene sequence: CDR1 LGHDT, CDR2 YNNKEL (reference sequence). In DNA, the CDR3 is TGTGCCAGCAGCCAAACGTTGTCTACCCCCTACGAGCAGTACTTC. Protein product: CASSQTLSTPYEQYF.

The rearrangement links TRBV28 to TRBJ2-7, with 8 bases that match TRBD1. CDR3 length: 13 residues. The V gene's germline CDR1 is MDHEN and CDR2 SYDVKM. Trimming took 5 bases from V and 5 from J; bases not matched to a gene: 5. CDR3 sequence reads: CASSHRTGNEQYF. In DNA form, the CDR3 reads TGTGCCAGCAGTCACCGGACAGGGAACGAGCAGTACTTC.

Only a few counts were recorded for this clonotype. CDR3 amino acids: CASSLEASGAGPRYF. The DNA for the CDR3 is TGTGCCAGCAGCTTAGAGGCCTCCGGGGCCGGGCCCCGGTACTTC. The chain carries TRBV7-2 and TRBJ2-5, with D perhaps matching TRBD1 or TRBD2 (5 bases each). Deletions cut 1 base from V and 13 bases from J, with 22 bases between. Germline-derived CDR1 and CDR2 are SGHTA and FQGNSA. The CDR3 has 15 amino acids. The whole variable domain, filled in from reference TRBV7-2 and TRBJ2-5, reads GAGVSQSPSNKVTEKGKDVELRCDPISGHTALYWYRQSLGQGLEFLIYFQGNSAPDKSGLPSDRFSAERTGGSVSTLTIQRTQQEDSAVYLCASSLEASGAGPRYFGPGTRLLVL.

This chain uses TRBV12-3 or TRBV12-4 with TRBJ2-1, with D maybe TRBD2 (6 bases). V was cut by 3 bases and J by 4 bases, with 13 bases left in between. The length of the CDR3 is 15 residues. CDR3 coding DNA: TGTGCCAGCAGTTTCGGGCGGGGTGGGTACAATGAGCAGTTCTTC. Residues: CASSFGRGGYNEQFF.

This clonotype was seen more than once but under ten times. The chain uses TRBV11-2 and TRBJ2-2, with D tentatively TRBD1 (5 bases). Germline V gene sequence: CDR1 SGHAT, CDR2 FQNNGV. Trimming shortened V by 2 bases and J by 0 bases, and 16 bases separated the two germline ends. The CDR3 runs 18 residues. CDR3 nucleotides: TGTGCCAGCAGCTTACCCGGCAGGGCAACTCCGAACACCGGGGAGCTGTTTTTT. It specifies CASSLPGRATPNTGELFF.

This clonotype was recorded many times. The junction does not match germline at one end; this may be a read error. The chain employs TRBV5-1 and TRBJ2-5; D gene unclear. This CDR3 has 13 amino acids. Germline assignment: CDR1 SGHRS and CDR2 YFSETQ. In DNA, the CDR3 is TGTGCCAGCAGCTTAGGTCCAAGAGAGACCCAGTACTTC. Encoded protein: CASSLGPRETQYF.

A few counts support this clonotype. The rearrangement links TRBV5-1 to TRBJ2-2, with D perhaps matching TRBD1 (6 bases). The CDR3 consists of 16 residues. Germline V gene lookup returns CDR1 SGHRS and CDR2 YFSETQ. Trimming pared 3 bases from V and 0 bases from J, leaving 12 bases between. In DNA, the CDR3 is TGCGCCAGCAGCTCAACATGGACAGCGAACACCGGGGAGCTGTTTTTT. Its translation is CASSSTWTANTGELFF.

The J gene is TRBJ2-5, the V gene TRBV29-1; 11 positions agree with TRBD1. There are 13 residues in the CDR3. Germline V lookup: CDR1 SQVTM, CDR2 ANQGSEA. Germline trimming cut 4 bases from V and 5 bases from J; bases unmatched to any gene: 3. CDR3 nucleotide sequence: TGCAGCGTTGGGGGGGACAGGGGGGAGACCCAGTACTTC. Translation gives CSVGGDRGETQYF.

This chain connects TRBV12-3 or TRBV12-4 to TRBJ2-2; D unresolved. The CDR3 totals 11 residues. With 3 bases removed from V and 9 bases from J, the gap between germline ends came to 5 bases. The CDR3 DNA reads TGTGCCAGCAGTTTGGCCCGGGAGCTGTTTTTT. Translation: CASSLARELFF.

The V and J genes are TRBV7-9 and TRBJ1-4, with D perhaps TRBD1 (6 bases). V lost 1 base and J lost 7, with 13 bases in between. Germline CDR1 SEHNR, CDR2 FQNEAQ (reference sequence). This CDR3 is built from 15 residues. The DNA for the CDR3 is TGTGCCAGCAGCTTAGGAACACAGGGATCTGAAAAACTGTTTTTT. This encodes CASSLGTQGSEKLFF.

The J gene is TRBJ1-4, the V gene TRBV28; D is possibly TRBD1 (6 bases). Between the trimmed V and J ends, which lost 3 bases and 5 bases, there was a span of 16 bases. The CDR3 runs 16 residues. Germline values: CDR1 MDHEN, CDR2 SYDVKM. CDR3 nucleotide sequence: TGTGCCAGCAGTTTTCAGGGAGGGGGAAAAAATGAAAAACTGTTTTTT. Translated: CASSFQGGGKNEKLFF.

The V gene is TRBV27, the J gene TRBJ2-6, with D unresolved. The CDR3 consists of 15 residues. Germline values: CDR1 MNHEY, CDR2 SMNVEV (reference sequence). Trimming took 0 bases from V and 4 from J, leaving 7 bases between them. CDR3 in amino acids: CASSLSDPGANVLTF. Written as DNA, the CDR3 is TGTGCCAGCAGTTTATCGGATCCCGGGGCCAACGTCCTGACTTTC.

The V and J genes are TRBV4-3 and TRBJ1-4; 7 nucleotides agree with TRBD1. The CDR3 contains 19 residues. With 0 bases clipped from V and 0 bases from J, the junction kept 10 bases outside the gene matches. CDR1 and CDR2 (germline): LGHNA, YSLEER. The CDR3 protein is CASSQDLRQGWATNEKLFF. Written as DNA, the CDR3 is TGCGCCAGCAGCCAAGATTTGCGACAGGGATGGGCAACTAATGAAAAACTGTTTTTT.

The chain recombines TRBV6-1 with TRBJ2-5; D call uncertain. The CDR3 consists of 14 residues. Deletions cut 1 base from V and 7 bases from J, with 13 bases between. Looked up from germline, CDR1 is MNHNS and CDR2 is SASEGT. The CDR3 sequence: CASSEGTKAGTQYF. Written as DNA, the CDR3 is TGTGCCAGCAGTGAAGGTACCAAGGCTGGGACCCAGTACTTC.

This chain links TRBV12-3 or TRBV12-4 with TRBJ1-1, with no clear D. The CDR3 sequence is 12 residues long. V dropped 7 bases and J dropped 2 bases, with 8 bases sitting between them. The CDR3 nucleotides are TGTGCCAGCACTCAACGAAACACTGAAGCTTTCTTT. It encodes CASTQRNTEAFF.

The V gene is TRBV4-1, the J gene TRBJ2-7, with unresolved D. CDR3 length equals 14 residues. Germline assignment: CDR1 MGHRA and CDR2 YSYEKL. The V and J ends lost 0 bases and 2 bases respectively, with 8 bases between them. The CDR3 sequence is CASSQESVAYEQYF. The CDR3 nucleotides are TGCGCCAGCAGCCAAGAAAGTGTAGCCTACGAGCAGTACTTC.

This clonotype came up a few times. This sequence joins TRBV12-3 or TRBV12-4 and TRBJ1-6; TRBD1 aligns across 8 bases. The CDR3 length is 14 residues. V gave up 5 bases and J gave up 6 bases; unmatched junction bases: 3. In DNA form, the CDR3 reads TGTGCCAGCAGTGGGACAGGTGGTAATTCACCCCTCCACTTT. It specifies CASSGTGGNSPLHF.

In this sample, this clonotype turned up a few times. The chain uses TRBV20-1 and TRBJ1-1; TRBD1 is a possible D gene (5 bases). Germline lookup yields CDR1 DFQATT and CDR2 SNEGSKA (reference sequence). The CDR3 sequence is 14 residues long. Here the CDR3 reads CSRRGRGFNTEAFF. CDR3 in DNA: TGCTCACGTAGGGGTCGGGGCTTTAACACTGAAGCTTTCTTT.

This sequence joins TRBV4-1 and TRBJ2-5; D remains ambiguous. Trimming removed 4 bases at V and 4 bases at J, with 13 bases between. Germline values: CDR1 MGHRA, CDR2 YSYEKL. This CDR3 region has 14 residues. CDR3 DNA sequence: TGCGCCAGCAGCCCACTTAACTTAGGAGAGACCCAGTACTTC. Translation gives CASSPLNLGETQYF.

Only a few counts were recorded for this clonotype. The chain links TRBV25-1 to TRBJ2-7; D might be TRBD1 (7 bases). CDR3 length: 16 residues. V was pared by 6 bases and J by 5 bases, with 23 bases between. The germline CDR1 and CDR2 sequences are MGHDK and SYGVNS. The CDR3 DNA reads TGTGCCAGCAGCGGAACAGGGAGGTCAGGGGGGAACGAGCAGTACTTC. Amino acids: CASSGTGRSGGNEQYF.

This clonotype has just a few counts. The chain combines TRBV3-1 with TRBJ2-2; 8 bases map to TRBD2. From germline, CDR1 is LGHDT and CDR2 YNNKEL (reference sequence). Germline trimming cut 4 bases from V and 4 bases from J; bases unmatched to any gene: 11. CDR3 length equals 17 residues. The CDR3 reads CASSLGAGGRVTGELFF. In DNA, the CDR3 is TGTGCCAGCAGCCTTGGCGCGGGGGGAAGGGTCACCGGGGAGCTGTTTTTT. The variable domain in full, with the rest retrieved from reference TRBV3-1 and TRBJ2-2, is DTAVSQTPKYLVTQMGNDKSIKCEQNLGHDTMYWYKQDSKKFLKIMFSYNNKELIINETVPNRFSPKSPDKAHLNLHINSLELGDSAVYFCASSLGAGGRVTGELFFGEGSRLTVL.

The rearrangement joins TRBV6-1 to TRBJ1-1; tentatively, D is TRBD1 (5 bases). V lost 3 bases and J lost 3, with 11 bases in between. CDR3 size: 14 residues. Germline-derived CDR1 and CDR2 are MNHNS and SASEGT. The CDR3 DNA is TGTGCCAGCAGTGATCAGGGAGCGGACACTGAAGCTTTCTTT. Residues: CASSDQGADTEAFF.

CDR3 coding DNA: TGTGCACCGCGGGCAGGGGGCGATCAGCCCCAGCATTTT. This gives the protein CAPRAGGDQPQHF. This rearrangement joins TRBV15 to TRBJ1-5; 8 nucleotides align to TRBD1. The CDR3 consists of 13 residues. The germline V gene encodes CDR1 LNHNV and CDR2 YYDKDF (reference sequence).